This T cell receptor beta chain emerged from a study of spatial heterogeneity in lung cancer (dated by TCRdb to about 2019). At the level of the whole study: The donors were 65 to 85 patients from the lung TRACERx cohort who had early-stage, untreated non-small cell lung cancer. Both alpha and beta chains were TCR-sequenced in samples taken at surgery, namely 220 tumor regions, more than 62 matched nontumor lung samples and about 54 PBMC samples. In non-small cell lung cancer, the study made a quantitative comparison of TCR alpha and beta repertoires among multiple tumor regions, matched nontumor lung and blood. More beta-chain than alpha-chain transcripts were consistently detected, likely reflecting higher beta-chain transcript abundance. In the raw uncorrected reads, each unique combination of TCR and UMI appeared on average more than ten times. Nonsynonymous mutation counts, determined by whole-exome sequencing of tumor tissue, were related to features of the TCR repertoire. Follow-up PBMC samples were sequenced whenever the samples were available, and the median time to follow-up was roughly two years after resection. The investigation overall reported the following: Comparisons of baseline and follow-up blood repertoires included only around 15 patients. Ubiquitous expanded tumor TCRs were detected in blood more often at tumor resection than at routine follow-up. Additional single-cell paired TCR alpha and beta sequencing was considered necessary to confirm, at a functional level, the hypothesis that regional TCRs recognize regional mutations.

Library construction relied on 5' RACE. The data were produced on a NextSeq 500. To allow correction of PCR and sequencing errors, the TCR library protocol tagged every TCR cDNA molecule with a unique molecular identifier. As for how the authors treated the data: TCR identification, UMI-based error correction and CDR3 extraction were performed with Decombinator tools. Expanded TCRs were defined as those above a frequency of 2 per 1,000, corresponding to the top 1% of the tumor frequency distribution. Renyi diversity was computed with the R vegan package after each repertoire had been subsampled 100 times to 5,000 TCRs. CDR3 similarity networks were built from amino acid triplet string-kernel similarity, connecting CDR3s with pairwise similarity above 0.82. TCRdb itself trimmed the public reads at Q25 with fastp, ran MiXCR and retained productive beta chains. Each entry is one CDR3 protein sequence, shown with its most common DNA and genes. The V and J calls were determined by TCRdb, not by the authors. Across this sample there are 15,000 to 20,000 distinct CDR3 sequences, with 9.2% seen only once. 20% of the sample is taken by the ten largest.

Interpreted using the paper, the time point label stands for: blood at routine non-recurrence follow-up after resection. Without any cell sorting, TCR sequencing was performed on whole RNA extracted either from tumor and nontumor lung tissue or from cryopreserved PBMC samples. A patient was chosen for TCR sequencing only when enough RNA was available from at least two tumor regions. This clonotype was recorded at least ten times. Its cognate antigen has yet to be identified. Per-base quality was not reported, and no clone a single base away is much larger than it. Looking up the germline V gene (reference sequence) yields CDR1 SEHNR and CDR2 FQNEAQ. Clipping removes 5 bases from V and 9 bases from J, with 10 as the unmatched junction base count. The CDR3 runs 13 residues from the cysteine to the phenylalanine. The read is trimmed to its CDR3 DNA, 39 bases read in frame from base 1.

This TCR was recovered from a male donor with early-stage non-small cell lung cancer. The sequencing here drew on PBMCs, taken at follow-up. The V and J segments used are TRBV7-9 and TRBJ2-7; 7 central bases correspond to TRBD1. The CDR3: CASSGTESTMQYF. The DNA reads as follows: TGTGCCAGCAGCGGGACAGAGTCTACGATGCAGTACTTC.